The clone carrying this TCR beta chain was found a few times. The sequenced template was RNA, covering the TCR beta CDR3 region. An opening RT-PCR round employed HTBI primers and preceded a second-round multiplex PCR. MiXCR was run by TCRdb on the multiplex PCR reads, yielding one entry per CDR3 protein. Of hundreds of thousands of distinct CDR3 sequences in the sample, approximately 15% were seen once. Physicians reached a diagnosis by relying on clinical symptoms, serum thyroxine, TRAb, thyroid ultrasound and orbital computed tomography. Per the germline V gene, CDR1 is MNHNS and CDR2 is SASEGT. V was clipped by 8 bases and J by 6 bases; unmatched bases: 4. This CDR3 has 14 residues. The entry originates in a study of Graves' ophthalmopathy and Graves' hyperthyroidism.

The rearrangement links TRBV6-1 to TRBJ1-6; 10 positions agree with TRBD1. The TCR comes from a woman in her 30s with Graves' ophthalmopathy. Sequenced input: blood. Here the CDR3 reads CASQWTGGNSPLHF. The CDR3 DNA follows: TGTGCCAGCCAATGGACAGGGGGTAATTCACCCCTCCACTTT.